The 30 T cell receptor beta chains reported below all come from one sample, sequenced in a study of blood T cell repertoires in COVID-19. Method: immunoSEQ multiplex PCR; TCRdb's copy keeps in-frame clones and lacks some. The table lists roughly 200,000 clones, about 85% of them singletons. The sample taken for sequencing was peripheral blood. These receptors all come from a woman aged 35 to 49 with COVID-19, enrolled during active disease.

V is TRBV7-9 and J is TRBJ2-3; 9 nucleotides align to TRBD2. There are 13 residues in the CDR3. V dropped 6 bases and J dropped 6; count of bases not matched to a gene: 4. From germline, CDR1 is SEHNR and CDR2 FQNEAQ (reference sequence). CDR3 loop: CASSSGSLDTQYF. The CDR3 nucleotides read TGTGCCAGCAGTAGCGGGAGTCTTGATACGCAGTATTTT.

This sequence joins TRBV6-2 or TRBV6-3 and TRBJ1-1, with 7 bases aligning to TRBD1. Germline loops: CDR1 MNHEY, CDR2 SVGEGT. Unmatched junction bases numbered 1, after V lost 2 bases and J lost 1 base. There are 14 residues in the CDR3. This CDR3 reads CASSYRQGNTEAFF. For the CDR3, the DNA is TGTGCCAGCAGTTACAGACAGGGGAACACTGAAGCTTTCTTT.

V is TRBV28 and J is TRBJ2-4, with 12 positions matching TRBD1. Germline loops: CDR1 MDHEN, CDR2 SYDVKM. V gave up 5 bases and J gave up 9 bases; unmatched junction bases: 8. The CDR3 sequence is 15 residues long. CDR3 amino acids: CASSTPGQGATIQYF. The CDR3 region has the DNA TGTGCCAGCAGTACCCCGGGACAGGGGGCGACCATTCAGTACTTC.

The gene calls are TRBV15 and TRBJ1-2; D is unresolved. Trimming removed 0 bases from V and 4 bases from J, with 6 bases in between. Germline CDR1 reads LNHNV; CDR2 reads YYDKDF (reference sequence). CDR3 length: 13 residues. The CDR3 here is CATSRDEAYGYTF. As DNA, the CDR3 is TGTGCCACCAGCAGAGATGAGGCCTATGGCTACACCTTC.

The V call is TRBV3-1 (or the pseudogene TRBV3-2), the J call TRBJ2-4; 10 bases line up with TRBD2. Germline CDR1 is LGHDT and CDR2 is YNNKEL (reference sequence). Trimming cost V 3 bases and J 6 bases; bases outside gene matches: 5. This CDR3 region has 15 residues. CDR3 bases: TGTGCCAGCAGCCATACTAGCGGGAACGCAAACATTCAGTACTTC. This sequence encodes CASSHTSGNANIQYF.

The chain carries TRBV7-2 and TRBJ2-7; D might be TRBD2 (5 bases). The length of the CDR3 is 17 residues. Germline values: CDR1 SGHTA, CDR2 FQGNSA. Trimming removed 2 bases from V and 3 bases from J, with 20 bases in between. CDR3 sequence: CASSLLDVAISRYEQYF. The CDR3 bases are TGTGCCAGCAGCTTATTGGATGTAGCGATCTCTCGCTACGAGCAGTACTTC. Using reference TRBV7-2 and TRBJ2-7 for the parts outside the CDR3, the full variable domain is GAGVSQSPSNKVTEKGKDVELRCDPISGHTALYWYRQSLGQGLEFLIYFQGNSAPDKSGLPSDRFSAERTGGSVSTLTIQRTQQEDSAVYLCASSLLDVAISRYEQYFGPGTRLTVT.

CDR3 sequence: CASSWRGSGNTEAFF. The CDR3 DNA reads TGCGCCAGCAGCTGGAGAGGCTCGGGTAACACTGAAGCTTTCTTT. The J gene is TRBJ1-1, the V gene TRBV5-1; no reliable D call. The CDR3 extends over 15 amino acids. Germline V CDR1 and CDR2: SGHRS, YFSETQ. V dropped 3 bases and J dropped 2 bases, with 14 bases sitting between them. The full variable domain, in which reference TRBV5-1 and TRBJ1-1 provide the parts outside the CDR3, is KAGVTQTPRYLIKTRGQQVTLSCSPISGHRSVSWYQQTPGQGLQFLFEYFSETQRNKGNFPGRFSGRQFSNSRSEMNVSTLELGDSALYLCASSWRGSGNTEAFFGQGTRLTVV.

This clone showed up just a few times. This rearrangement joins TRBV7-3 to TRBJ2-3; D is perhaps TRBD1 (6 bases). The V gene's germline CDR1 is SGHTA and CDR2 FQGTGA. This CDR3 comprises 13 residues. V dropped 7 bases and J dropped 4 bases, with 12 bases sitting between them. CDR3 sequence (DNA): TGTGCCAGCAAGGGGGTCAATTCAGATACGCAGTATTTT. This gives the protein CASKGVNSDTQYF.

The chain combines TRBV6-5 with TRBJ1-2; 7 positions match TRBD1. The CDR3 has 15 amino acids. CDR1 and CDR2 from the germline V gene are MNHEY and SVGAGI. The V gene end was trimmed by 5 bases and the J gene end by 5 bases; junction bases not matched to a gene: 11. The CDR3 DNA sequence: TGTGCCAGCAGTCGGGACAGCCAGGACCTTTATGGCTACACCTTC. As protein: CASSRDSQDLYGYTF.

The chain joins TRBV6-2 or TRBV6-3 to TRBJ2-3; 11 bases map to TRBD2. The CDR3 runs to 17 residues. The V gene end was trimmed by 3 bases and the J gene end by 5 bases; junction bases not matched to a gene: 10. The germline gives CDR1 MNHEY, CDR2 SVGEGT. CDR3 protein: CASSYFVSGGAGDTQYF. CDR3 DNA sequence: TGTGCCAGCAGTTATTTTGTTAGCGGGGGGGCCGGAGATACGCAGTATTTT.

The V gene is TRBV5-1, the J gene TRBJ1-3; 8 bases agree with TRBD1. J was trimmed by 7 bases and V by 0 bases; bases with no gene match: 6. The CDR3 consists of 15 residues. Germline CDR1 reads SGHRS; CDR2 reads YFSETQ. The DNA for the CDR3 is TGCGCCAGCAGCTTGGGGGGGACAGGCGTTAACACCATATATTTT. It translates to CASSLGGTGVNTIYF. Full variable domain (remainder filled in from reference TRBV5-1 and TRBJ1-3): KAGVTQTPRYLIKTRGQQVTLSCSPISGHRSVSWYQQTPGQGLQFLFEYFSETQRNKGNFPGRFSGRQFSNSRSEMNVSTLELGDSALYLCASSLGGTGVNTIYFGEGSWLTVV.

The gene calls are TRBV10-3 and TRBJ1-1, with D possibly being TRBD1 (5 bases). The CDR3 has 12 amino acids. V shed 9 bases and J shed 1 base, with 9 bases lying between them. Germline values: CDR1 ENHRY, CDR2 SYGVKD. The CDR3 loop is CAIKTANTEAFF. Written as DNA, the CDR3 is TGTGCCATTAAGACAGCGAACACTGAAGCTTTCTTT.

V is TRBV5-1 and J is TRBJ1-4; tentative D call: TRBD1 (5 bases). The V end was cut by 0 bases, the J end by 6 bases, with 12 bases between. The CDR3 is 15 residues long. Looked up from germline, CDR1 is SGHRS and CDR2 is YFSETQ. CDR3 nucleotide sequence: TGCGCCAGCAGCTTGGGAAGGGGAATAGATGAAAAACTGTTTTTT. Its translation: CASSLGRGIDEKLFF.

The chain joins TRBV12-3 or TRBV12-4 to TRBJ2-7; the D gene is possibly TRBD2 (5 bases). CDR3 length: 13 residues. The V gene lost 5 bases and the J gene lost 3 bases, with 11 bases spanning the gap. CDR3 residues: CASSRGSYYEQYF. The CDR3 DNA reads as TGTGCCAGCAGTCGAGGGTCTTACTACGAGCAGTACTTC.

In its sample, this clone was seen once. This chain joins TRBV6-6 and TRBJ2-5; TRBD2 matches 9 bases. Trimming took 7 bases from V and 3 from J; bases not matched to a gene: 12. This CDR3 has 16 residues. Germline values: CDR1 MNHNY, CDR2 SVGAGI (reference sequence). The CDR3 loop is CASTPTGTSRKETQYF. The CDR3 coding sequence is TGTGCCAGCACCCCAACCGGGACTAGCAGAAAAGAGACCCAGTACTTC.

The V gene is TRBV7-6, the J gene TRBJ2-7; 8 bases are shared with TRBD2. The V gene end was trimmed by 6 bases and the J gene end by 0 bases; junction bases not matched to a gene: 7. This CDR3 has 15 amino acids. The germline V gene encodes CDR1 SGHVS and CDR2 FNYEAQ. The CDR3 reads CASSLTGTSSYEQYF. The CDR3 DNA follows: TGTGCCAGCAGTCTGACCGGGACTAGCTCCTACGAGCAGTACTTC.

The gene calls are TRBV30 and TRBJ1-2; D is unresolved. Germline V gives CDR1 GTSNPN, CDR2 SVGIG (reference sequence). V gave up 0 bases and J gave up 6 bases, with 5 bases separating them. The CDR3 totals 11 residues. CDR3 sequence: CAWSVENGYTF. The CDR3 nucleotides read TGTGCCTGGAGTGTAGAGAATGGCTACACCTTC. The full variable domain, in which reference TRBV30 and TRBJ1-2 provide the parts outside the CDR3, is SQTIHQWPATLVQPVGSPLSLECTVEGTSNPNLYWYRQAAGRGLQLLFYSVGIGQISSEVPQNLSASRPQDRQFILSSKKLLLSDSGFYLCAWSVENGYTFGSGTRLTVV.

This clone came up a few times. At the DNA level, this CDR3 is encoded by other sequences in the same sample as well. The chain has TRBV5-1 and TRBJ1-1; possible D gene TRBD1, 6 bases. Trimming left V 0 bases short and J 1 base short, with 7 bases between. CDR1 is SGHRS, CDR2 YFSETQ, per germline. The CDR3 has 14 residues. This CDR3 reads CASSLGTANTEAFF. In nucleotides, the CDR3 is TGCGCCAGCAGCTTGGGGACAGCGAACACTGAAGCTTTCTTT.

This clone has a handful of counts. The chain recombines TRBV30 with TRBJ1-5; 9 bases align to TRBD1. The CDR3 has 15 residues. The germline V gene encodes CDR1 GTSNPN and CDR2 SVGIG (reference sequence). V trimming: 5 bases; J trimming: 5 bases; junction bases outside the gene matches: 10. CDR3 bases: TGTGCCTGGTCTCCAAAGGACAGGGGCGATCAGCCCCAGCATTTT. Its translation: CAWSPKDRGDQPQHF.

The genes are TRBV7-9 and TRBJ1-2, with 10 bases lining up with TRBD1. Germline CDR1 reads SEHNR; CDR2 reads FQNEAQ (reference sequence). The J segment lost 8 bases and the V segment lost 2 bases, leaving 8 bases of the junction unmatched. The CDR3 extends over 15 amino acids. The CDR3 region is CASSLIPGTGEGYTF. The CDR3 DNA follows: TGTGCCAGCAGCTTAATTCCCGGGACAGGGGAAGGCTACACCTTC.

The CDR3 bases are TGCAGCGTGCCACAGGGGGGAGCTAACTATGGCTACACCTTC. Its protein product is CSVPQGGANYGYTF. The V and J genes are TRBV29-1 and TRBJ1-2; TRBD1 matches 8 bases. The germline V gene has CDR1 SQVTM and CDR2 ANQGSEA. J gave up 0 bases and V 6 bases, and 6 bases lay outside the gene matches. The CDR3 contains 14 residues.

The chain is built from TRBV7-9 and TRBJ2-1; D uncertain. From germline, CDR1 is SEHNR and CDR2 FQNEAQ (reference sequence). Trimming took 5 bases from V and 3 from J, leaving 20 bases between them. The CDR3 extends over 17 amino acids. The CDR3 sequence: CASSHKNSRVIYNEQFF. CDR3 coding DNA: TGTGCCAGCAGCCATAAAAATTCCCGGGTCATCTACAATGAGCAGTTCTTC.

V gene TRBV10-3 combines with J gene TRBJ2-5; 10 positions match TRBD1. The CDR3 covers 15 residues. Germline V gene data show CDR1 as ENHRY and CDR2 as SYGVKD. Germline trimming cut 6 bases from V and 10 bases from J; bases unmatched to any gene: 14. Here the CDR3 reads CAIRPGQGEVHDQYF. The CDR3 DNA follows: TGTGCCATCAGACCCGGACAGGGGGAAGTTCACGACCAGTACTTC.

The CDR3 sequence: CASSHAPAAQGQGDGYTF. The CDR3 nucleotides read TGCGCCAGCAGCCACGCCCCCGCGGCACAGGGGCAAGGTGATGGCTACACCTTC. The rearrangement joins TRBV4-3 to TRBJ1-2; 7 bases align to TRBD1. Germline loops: CDR1 LGHNA, CDR2 YSLEER. The CDR3 extends over 18 amino acids. V lost 3 bases and J lost 6; bases outside the gene matches: 19.

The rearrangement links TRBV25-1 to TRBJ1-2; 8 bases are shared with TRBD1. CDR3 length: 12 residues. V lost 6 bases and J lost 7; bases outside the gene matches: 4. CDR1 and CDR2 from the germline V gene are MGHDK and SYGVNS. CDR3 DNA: TGTGCCAGCAGGACAGGGGAGGGTGGCTACACCTTC. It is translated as CASRTGEGGYTF.

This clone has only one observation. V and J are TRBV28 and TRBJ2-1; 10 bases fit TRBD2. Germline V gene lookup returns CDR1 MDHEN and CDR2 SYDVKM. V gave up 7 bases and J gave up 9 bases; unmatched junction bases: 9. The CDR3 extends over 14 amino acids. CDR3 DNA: TGTGCCAGCAAGGCGGGACTAGCGAAGGGTGAGCAGTTCTTC. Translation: CASKAGLAKGEQFF.

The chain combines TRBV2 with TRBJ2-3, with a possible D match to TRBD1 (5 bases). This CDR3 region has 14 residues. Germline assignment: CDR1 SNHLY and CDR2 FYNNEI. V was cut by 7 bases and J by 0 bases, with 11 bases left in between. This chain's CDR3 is CASKGAISTDTQYF. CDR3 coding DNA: TGTGCCAGCAAAGGGGCTATAAGCACAGATACGCAGTATTTT.

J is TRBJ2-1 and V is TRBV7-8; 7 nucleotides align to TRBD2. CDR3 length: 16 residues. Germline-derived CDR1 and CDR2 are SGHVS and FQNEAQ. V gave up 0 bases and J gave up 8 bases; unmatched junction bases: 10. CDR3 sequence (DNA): TGTGCCAGCAGCTTAGCGCGGGCGGGAGCAAGGTATGAGCAGTTCTTC. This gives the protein CASSLARAGARYEQFF.

The chain's CDR3 is CASSLAGMNGYTF. The CDR3 DNA sequence: TGTGCCAGCAGCTTGGCGGGAATGAATGGCTACACCTTC. The chain employs TRBV5-4 and TRBJ1-2; D remains ambiguous. Germline CDR1 reads SGHNT; CDR2 reads YYREEE (reference sequence). This CDR3 spans 13 amino acids. V gave up 0 bases and J gave up 6 bases, with 9 bases separating them. Drawing the rest from reference TRBV5-4 and TRBJ1-2, the complete variable domain is ETGVTQSPTHLIKTRGQQVTLRCSSQSGHNTVSWYQQALGQGPQFIFQYYREEENGRGNFPPRFSGLQFPNYSSELNVNALELDDSALYLCASSLAGMNGYTFGSGTRLTVV.

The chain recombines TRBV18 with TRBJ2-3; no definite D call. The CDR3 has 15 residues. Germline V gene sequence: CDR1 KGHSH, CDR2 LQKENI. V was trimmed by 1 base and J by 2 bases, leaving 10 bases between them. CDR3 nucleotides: TGTGCCAGCTCACCACGGTCCACACACACAGATACGCAGTATTTT. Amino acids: CASSPRSTHTDTQYF.